This TCR beta chain derives from a study of CD8 T cells in ankylosing spondylitis (dated by TCRdb to about 2017). Background on the whole study: The study profiled T cell receptor beta repertoires in healthy donors and ankylosing spondylitis patients to find disease-linked TCR variants. In total, the full study cohort was made up of roughly 110 healthy donors and 25 to 30 ankylosing spondylitis patients. Samples of peripheral blood were taken, and for ankylosing spondylitis patients, synovial fluid was collected as well. The paper's findings and limits, for the study overall: Some motif variants had previously been reported in the synovial fluid and blood of reactive arthritis patients, which suggests shared mechanisms of disease initiation. The disease-linked clones were reported as significantly enriched in matched synovial fluid samples from ankylosing spondylitis patients. The disease-linked clones had a CD8+ phenotype and were found at relatively low frequencies in peripheral blood. A TCR beta motif made up of roughly eight highly homologous amino acid variants appeared to be characteristic of blood from ankylosing spondylitis patients.

At the junction V is shortened by 6 bases and J by 0 bases, with 14 bases in between. The CDR3 contains 15 residues, cysteine and phenylalanine counted. Only the CDR3 DNA stays, 45 bases, in frame from base 1. CDR1 is given as MDHEN and CDR2 as SYDVKM, both from the germline V gene. Worth noting for this clonotype: The clone's antigen remains unknown. The record has no base qualities; no much larger clone is one base away.

Sequenced on an Illumina HiSeq 2500. Quantitative 5'-RACE with molecular barcodes was used to prepare TCR beta libraries. The paper's data handling went like this. To identify disease-linked TCR variants, a new computational method was used, one built on a probabilistic model of VDJ rearrangement. TCRdb redid the processing of the public reads, applying fastp at Q25 and MiXCR, and retained in-frame beta chains. Rows are combined by CDR3 protein, so each entry shows the most common genes and DNA. Here the V and J calls rest on TCRdb's processing, not on the authors' analysis. The sample profile shows a few hundred thousand distinct CDR3 sequences; approximately 17% of them were found once. Jointly, the top ten make up approximately 1% of the sample.

Recombination joined TRBV28 with TRBJ2-5, with a weak D call of TRBD1 (6 bases match). The receptor comes from a male donor with ankylosing spondylitis. Sequencing used blood, either unsorted or a sorted T cell fraction (not recorded which). CDR3 region: CASRRWDTNQETQYF. The bases read TGTGCCAGCAGACGCTGGGACACTAACCAAGAGACCCAGTACTTC.